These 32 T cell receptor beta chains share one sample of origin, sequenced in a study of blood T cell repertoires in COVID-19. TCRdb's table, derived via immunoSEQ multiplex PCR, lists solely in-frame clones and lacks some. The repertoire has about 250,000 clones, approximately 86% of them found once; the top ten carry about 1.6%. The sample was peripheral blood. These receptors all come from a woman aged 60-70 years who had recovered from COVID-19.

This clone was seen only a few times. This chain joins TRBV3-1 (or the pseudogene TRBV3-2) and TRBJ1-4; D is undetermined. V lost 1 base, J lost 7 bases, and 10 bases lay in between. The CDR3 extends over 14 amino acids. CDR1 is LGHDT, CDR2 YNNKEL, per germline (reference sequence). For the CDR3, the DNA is TGTGCCAGCAGCCAAGCCTTGATTAGTGAAAAACTGTTTTTT. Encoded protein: CASSQALISEKLFF.

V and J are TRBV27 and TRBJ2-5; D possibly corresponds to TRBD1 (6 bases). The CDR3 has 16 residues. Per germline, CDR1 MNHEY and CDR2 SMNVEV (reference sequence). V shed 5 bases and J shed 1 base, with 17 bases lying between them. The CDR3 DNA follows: TGTGCCAGCAGTACGCTCTCGACAGGAATCCAAGAGACCCAGTACTTC. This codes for CASSTLSTGIQETQYF.

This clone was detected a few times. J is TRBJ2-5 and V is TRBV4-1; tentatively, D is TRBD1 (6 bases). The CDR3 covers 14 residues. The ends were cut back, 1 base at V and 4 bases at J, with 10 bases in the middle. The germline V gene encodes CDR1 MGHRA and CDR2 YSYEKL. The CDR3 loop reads CASSQGWGRETQYF. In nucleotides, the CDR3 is TGCGCCAGCAGCCAAGGGTGGGGGCGAGAGACCCAGTACTTC.

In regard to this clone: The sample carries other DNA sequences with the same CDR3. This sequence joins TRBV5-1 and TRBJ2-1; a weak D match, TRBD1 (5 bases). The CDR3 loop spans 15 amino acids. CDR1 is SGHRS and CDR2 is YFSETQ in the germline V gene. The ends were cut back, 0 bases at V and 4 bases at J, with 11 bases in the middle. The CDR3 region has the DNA TGCGCCAGCAGCTTGGGGCAGGGTGGGTACAATGAGCAGTTCTTC. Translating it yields CASSLGQGGYNEQFF.

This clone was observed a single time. CDR3 region: CASSYAETSLQQYF. The CDR3 coding sequence is TGTGCCAGCAGTTACGCTGAGACTAGTCTCCAGCAGTACTTC. This rearrangement joins TRBV6-5 to TRBJ2-7; TRBD2 is a possible D gene (6 bases). V lost 2 bases, J lost 8 bases, and 16 bases lay in between. Germline V gives CDR1 MNHEY, CDR2 SVGAGI. CDR3 length: 14 amino acids.

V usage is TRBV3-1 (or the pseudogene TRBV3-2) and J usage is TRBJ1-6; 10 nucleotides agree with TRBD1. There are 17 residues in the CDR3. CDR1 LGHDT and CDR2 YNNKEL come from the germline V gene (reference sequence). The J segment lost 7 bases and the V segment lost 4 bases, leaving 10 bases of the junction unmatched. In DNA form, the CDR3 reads TGTGCCAGCAGCCGTACTCCGGGACAGGGGACAAATTCACCCCTCCACTTT. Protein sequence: CASSRTPGQGTNSPLHF.

This CDR3 is CASSRSPGRVHSYEQYF. DNA of the CDR3: TGTGCCAGCAGCCGCTCCCCTGGGCGGGTCCACTCCTACGAGCAGTACTTC. This sequence joins TRBV3-1 (or the pseudogene TRBV3-2) and TRBJ2-7; TRBD2 is a possible D gene (5 bases). Between the trimmed V and J ends, which lost 4 bases and 0 bases, there was a span of 19 bases. CDR1 and CDR2 from the germline V gene are LGHDT and YNNKEL (reference sequence). CDR3 size: 17 residues.

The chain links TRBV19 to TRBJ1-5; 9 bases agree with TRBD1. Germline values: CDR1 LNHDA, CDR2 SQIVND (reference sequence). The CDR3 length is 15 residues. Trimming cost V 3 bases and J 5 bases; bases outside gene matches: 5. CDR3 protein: CASSILTGGDQPQHF. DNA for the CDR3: TGTGCCAGTAGTATCTTAACAGGGGGCGATCAGCCCCAGCATTTT.

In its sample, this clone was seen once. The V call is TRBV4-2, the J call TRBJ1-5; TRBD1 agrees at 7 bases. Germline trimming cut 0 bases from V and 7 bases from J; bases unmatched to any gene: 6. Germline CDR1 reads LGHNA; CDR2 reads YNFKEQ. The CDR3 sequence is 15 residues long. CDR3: CASSQEGTDGQPQHF. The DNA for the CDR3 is TGTGCCAGCAGCCAAGAAGGGACAGACGGGCAGCCCCAGCATTTT.

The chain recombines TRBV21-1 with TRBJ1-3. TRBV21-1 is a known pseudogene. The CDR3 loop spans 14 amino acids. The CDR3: CASSKGGFGNTIYF. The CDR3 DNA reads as TGTGCCAGCAGCAAAGGCGGGTTCGGAAACACCATATATTTT.

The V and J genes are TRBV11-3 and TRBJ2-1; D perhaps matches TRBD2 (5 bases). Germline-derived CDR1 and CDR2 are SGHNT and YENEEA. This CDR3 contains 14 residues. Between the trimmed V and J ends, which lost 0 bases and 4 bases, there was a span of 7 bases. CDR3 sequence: CASSLDGGYNEQFF. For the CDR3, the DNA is TGTGCCAGCAGCTTAGACGGAGGATACAATGAGCAGTTCTTC. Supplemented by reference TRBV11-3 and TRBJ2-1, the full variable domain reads EAGVVQSPRYKIIEKKQPVAFWCNPISGHNTLYWYLQNLGQGPELLIRYENEEAVDDSQLPKDRFSAERLKGVDSTLKIQPAELGDSAVYLCASSLDGGYNEQFFGPGTRLTVL.

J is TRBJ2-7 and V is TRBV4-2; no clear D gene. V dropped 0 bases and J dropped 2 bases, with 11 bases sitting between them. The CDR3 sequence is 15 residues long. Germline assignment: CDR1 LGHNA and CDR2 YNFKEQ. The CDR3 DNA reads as TGTGCCAGCAGCCAAGATATATCTCTTGCCTACGAGCAGTACTTC. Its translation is CASSQDISLAYEQYF.

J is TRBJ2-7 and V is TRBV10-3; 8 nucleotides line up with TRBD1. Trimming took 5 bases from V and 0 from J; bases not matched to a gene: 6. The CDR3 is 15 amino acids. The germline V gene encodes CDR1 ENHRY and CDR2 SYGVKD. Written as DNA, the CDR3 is TGTGCCATCAGTTCAGGGGGCGCTGGCTCCTACGAGCAGTACTTC. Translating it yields CAISSGGAGSYEQYF.

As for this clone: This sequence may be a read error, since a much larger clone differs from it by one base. The CDR3 nucleotides read TGCGCCAGCAGCTTGGACGGGAATTCACCCCTCCACTTT. Encoded protein: CASSLDGNSPLHF. This chain joins TRBV5-1 and TRBJ1-6, with D uncertain. The CDR3 loop spans 13 amino acids. Trimming removed 0 bases from V and 7 bases from J, with 5 bases in between. Germline V gives CDR1 SGHRS, CDR2 YFSETQ.

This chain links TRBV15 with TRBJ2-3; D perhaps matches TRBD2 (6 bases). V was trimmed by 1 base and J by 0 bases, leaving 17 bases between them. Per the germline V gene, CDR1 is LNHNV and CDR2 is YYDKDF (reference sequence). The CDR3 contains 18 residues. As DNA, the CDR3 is TGTGCCACCAGCAGAGGTCTTCGAGGTGGGACTAGCACAGATACGCAGTATTTT. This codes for CATSRGLRGGTSTDTQYF.

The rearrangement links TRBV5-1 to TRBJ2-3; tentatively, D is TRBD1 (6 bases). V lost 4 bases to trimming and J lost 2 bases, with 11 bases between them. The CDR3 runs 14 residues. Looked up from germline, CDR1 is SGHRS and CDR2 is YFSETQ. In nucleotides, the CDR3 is TGCGCCAGCAGCACGGACAGAGCCACAGATACGCAGTATTTT. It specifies CASSTDRATDTQYF.

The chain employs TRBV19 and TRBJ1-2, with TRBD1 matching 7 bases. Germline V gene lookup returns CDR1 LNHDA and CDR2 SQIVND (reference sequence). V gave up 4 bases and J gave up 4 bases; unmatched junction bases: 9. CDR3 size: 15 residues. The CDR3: CASSNSGQEIYGYTF. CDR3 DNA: TGTGCCAGTAGTAATTCCGGACAGGAAATCTATGGCTACACCTTC.

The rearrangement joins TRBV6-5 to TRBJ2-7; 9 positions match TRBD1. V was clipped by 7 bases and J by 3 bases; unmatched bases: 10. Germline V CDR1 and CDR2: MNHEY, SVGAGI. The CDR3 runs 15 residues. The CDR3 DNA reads TGTGCCAGCACCCCCCGGTTGGGACAGGGCTACGAGCAGTACTTC. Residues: CASTPRLGQGYEQYF.

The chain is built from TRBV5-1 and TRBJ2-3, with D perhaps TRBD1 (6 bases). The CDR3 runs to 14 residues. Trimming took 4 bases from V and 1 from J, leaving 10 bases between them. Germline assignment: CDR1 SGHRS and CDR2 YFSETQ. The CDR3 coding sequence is TGCGCCAGCAGCGTCAGGGGAGGCACAGATACGCAGTATTTT. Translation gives CASSVRGGTDTQYF. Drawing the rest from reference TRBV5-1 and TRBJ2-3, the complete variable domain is KAGVTQTPRYLIKTRGQQVTLSCSPISGHRSVSWYQQTPGQGLQFLFEYFSETQRNKGNFPGRFSGRQFSNSRSEMNVSTLELGDSALYLCASSVRGGTDTQYFGPGTRLTVL.

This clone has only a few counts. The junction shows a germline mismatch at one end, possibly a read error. The CDR3 spells CASREDRGRYNQPQHF. The DNA of the CDR3 is TGTGCCAGCAGGGAAGACAGGGGGCGATACAATCAGCCCCAGCATTTT. This chain connects TRBV2 to TRBJ1-5; TRBD1 matches 10 bases. The CDR3 consists of 16 residues. Germline CDR1 SNHLY, CDR2 FYNNEI. Using reference TRBV2 and TRBJ1-5 for the parts outside the CDR3, the full variable domain is EPEVTQTPSHQVTQMGQEVILRCVPISNHLYFYWYRQILGQKVEFLVSFYNNEISEKSEIFDDQFSVERPDGSNFTLKIRSTKLEDSAMYFCASREDRGRYNQPQHFGDGTRLSIL.

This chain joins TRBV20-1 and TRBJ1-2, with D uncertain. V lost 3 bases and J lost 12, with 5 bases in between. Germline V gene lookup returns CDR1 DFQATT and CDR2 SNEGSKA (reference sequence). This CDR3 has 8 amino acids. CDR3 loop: CSARGHTF. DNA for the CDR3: TGCAGTGCTAGGGGCCACACCTTC.

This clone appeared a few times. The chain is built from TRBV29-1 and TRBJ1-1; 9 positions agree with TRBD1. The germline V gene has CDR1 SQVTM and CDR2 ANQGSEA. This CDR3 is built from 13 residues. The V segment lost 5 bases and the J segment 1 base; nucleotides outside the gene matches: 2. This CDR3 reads CSVQGQGNTEAFF. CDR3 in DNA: TGCAGCGTTCAGGGACAGGGGAACACTGAAGCTTTCTTT.

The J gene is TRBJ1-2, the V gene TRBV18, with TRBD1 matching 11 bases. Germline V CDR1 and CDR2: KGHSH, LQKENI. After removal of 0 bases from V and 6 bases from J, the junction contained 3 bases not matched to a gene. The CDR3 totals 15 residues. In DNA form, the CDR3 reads TGTGCCAGCTCACCACCAGGGACAGGGGGGCATGGCTACACCTTC. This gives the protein CASSPPGTGGHGYTF.

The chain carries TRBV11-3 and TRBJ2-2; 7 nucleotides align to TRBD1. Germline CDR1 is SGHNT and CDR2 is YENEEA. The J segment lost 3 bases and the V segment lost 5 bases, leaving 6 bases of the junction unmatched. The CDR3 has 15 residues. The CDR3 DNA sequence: TGTGCCAGCAGCCGGGACAGCATTTACACCGGGGAGCTGTTTTTT. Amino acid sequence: CASSRDSIYTGELFF.

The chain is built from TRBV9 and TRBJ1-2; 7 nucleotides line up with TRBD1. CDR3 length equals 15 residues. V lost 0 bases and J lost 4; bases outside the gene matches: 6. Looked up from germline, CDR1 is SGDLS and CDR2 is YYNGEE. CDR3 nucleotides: TGTGCCAGCAGCGTAGGATCAGGGGGTGGCTATGGCTACACCTTC. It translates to CASSVGSGGGYGYTF.

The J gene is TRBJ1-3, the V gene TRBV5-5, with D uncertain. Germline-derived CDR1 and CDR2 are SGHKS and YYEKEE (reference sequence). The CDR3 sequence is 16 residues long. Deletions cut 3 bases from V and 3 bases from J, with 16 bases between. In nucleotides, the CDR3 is TGTGCCAGCAGCTATTTTGGCGGAACCGATGGAAACACCATATATTTT. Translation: CASSYFGGTDGNTIYF.

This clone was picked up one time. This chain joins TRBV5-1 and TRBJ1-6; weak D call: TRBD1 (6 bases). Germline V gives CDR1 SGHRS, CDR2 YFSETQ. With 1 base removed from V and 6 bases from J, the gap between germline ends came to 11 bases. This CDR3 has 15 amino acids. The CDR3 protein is CASSLMAGANSPLHF. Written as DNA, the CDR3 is TGCGCCAGCAGCTTGATGGCAGGGGCTAATTCACCCCTCCACTTT.

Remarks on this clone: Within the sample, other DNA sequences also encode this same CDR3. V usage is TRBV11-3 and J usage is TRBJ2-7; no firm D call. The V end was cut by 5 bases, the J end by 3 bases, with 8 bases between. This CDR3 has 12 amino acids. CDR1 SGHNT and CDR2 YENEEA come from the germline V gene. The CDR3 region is CASSETGYEQYF. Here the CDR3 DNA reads TGTGCCAGCAGCGAAACGGGCTACGAGCAGTACTTC.

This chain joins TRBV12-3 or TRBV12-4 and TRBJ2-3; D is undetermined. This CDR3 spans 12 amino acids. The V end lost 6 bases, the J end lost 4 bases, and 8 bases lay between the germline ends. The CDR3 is CASSYGPDTQYF. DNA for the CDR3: TGTGCCAGCAGCTATGGTCCAGATACGCAGTATTTT.

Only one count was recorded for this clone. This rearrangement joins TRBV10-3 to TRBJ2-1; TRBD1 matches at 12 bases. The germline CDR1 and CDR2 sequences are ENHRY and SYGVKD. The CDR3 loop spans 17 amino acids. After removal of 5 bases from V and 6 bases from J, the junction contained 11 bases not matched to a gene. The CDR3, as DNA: TGTGCCATCAGTCCGGGACAGGGGGCGAAGAAGGGCAATGAGCAGTTCTTC. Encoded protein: CAISPGQGAKKGNEQFF.

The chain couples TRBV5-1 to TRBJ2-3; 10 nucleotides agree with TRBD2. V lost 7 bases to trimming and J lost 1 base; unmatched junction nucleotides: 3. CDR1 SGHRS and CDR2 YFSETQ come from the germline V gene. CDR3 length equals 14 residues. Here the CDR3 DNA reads TGCGCCAGCGCCACTAGCGGGGGCACAGATACGCAGTATTTT. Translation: CASATSGGTDTQYF.

The CDR3 spells CASSQTGGPYNEQFF. The CDR3 DNA sequence: TGCGCCAGCAGCCAAACGGGGGGACCGTACAATGAGCAGTTCTTC. The chain uses TRBV5-1 and TRBJ2-1, with 7 bases fitting TRBD2. This CDR3 spans 15 amino acids. With V trimmed by 4 bases and J by 4 bases, 8 bases remained unmatched. Germline assignment: CDR1 SGHRS and CDR2 YFSETQ. Together with reference TRBV5-1 and TRBJ2-1, the CDR3 gives the full variable domain: KAGVTQTPRYLIKTRGQQVTLSCSPISGHRSVSWYQQTPGQGLQFLFEYFSETQRNKGNFPGRFSGRQFSNSRSEMNVSTLELGDSALYLCASSQTGGPYNEQFFGPGTRLTVL.